A single sample is the source of the 11 T cell receptor beta chains below, sequenced in a study of blood T cells in healthy people across ages (dated by TCRdb to between 2014 and 2017). Preparation of the library involved 5' RACE. Sequencing was performed on an Illumina HiSeq 2500. A second about 7 to 11 cycle PCR used a sample-barcoded 5' primer and a J-beta primer mix. TCRdb reprocessing: public reads trimmed at Q25 with fastp, clones called with MiXCR, in-frame beta chains kept. Each record represents a unique CDR3 protein, reported with the most common genes and DNA among its rows. Across this sample there are 1.5 million to 2 million distinct CDR3 sequences, with roughly 28% seen only once. The ten largest clonotypes hold roughly 8% of the sample. The material sequenced was blood. All receptors come from a woman in her 30s in good health.

V usage is TRBV12-3 or TRBV12-4 and J usage is TRBJ2-5; no definite D call. The CDR3 contains 14 residues. V was pared by 2 bases and J by 5 bases, with 12 bases between. CDR3 coding DNA: TGTGCCAGCAGTTTATTTGCCGGCCGGGAGACCCAGTACTTC. This gives the protein CASSLFAGRETQYF.

This clonotype was recorded a few times. The chain combines TRBV7-2 with TRBJ2-7; no clear D. V was cut by 2 bases and J by 2 bases, with 10 bases left in between. Germline-derived CDR1 and CDR2 are SGHTA and FQGNSA. The CDR3 runs 14 residues. The CDR3 region is CASSLSSLTYEQYF. The CDR3 bases are TGTGCCAGCAGCTTATCGTCGCTGACCTACGAGCAGTACTTC.

This clonotype appeared many times. The rearrangement links TRBV18 to TRBJ2-1, with D uncertain. The CDR3 totals 13 residues. Trimming removed 8 bases from V and 5 bases from J, with 13 bases in between. Germline-derived CDR1 and CDR2 are KGHSH and LQKENI. CDR3 residues: CASSPGLNNEQFF. The CDR3 DNA follows: TGTGCCAGCAGTCCTGGGCTCAACAATGAGCAGTTCTTC.

The rearrangement joins TRBV29-1 to TRBJ1-1; D is undetermined. The germline CDR1 and CDR2 sequences are SQVTM and ANQGSEA. V was shortened by 3 bases and J by 5 bases, with 13 bases between the two germline ends. The CDR3 extends over 13 amino acids. The CDR3 DNA reads as TGCAGCGTTGATTCGGGCCAACGGACTGAAGCTTTCTTT. Its protein product is CSVDSGQRTEAFF.

The sample holds many counts of this clonotype. The chain links TRBV14 to TRBJ2-1; 7 nucleotides line up with TRBD1. Losses at the gene ends were 5 bases for V and 2 bases for J; bases not matched to a gene: 3. Germline V gene lookup returns CDR1 SGHDN and CDR2 FVKESK. The CDR3 extends over 14 amino acids. Written as DNA, the CDR3 is TGTGCCAGCAGCACAGGGGCGGCCTACAATGAGCAGTTCTTC. Residues: CASSTGAAYNEQFF.

There are a few counts of this clonotype. The rearrangement joins TRBV27 to TRBJ1-6; D may be TRBD1 (5 bases). Trimming removed 2 bases from V and 12 bases from J, with 8 bases in between. CDR1 and CDR2 from the germline V gene are MNHEY and SMNVEV (reference sequence). The CDR3 covers 12 residues. CDR3 region: CASSLVGGPLHF. CDR3 coding DNA: TGTGCCAGCAGTTTAGTGGGGGGACCCCTCCACTTT.

About this clonotype itself: It may be a read error: a sequence one base away is much more abundant. V is TRBV28 and J is TRBJ2-4; D ambiguous. The CDR3 loop spans 16 amino acids. Germline V gives CDR1 MDHEN, CDR2 SYDVKM. The DNA of the CDR3 is TGTGCCAGCAGTTCCCCCAAGGGCGTTGCCAAAAGCATTCAGTACTTC. This encodes CASSSPKGVAKSIQYF.

Ten or more counts support this clonotype. The V gene is TRBV4-3, the J gene TRBJ1-2; 10 nucleotides line up with TRBD1. The trim removed 4 bases at V and 4 bases at J, leaving 9 bases unmatched. The germline V gene encodes CDR1 LGHNA and CDR2 YSLEER. The CDR3 has 16 residues. The CDR3 sequence is CASSPKPGQGFYGYTF. The CDR3 DNA reads as TGCGCCAGCAGCCCGAAACCGGGACAGGGGTTCTATGGCTACACCTTC.

The chain employs TRBV2 and TRBJ1-6; tentatively, D is TRBD1 (6 bases). Germline CDR1 and CDR2: SNHLY and FYNNEI. The CDR3 sequence is 15 residues long. Trimming pared 6 bases from V and 7 bases from J, leaving 16 bases between. CDR3 protein: CASRTEGGGNSPLHF. CDR3 DNA: TGTGCCAGCAGGACTGAAGGGGGAGGCAATTCACCCCTCCACTTT. The variable domain in full, completed from reference TRBV2 and TRBJ1-6, reads EPEVTQTPSHQVTQMGQEVILRCVPISNHLYFYWYRQILGQKVEFLVSFYNNEISEKSEIFDDQFSVERPDGSNFTLKIRSTKLEDSAMYFCASRTEGGGNSPLHFGNGTRLTVT.

V usage is TRBV14 and J usage is TRBJ2-1; 9 bases agree with TRBD2. J was trimmed by 2 bases and V by 0 bases; bases with no gene match: 11. This CDR3 spans 19 amino acids. From germline, CDR1 is SGHDN and CDR2 FVKESK. The CDR3 spells CASSQDPTGGGGAYNEQFF. CDR3 nucleotide sequence: TGTGCCAGCAGCCAAGATCCAACTGGGGGCGGGGGGGCCTACAATGAGCAGTTCTTC.

The gene calls are TRBV6-6 and TRBJ2-5; the D gene is possibly TRBD1 (6 bases). V was clipped by 8 bases and J by 4 bases, with 17 bases between them. CDR3 size: 14 residues. Germline V gives CDR1 MNHNY, CDR2 SVGAGI (reference sequence). CDR3 DNA: TGTGCCAGCGGACTGACCCAGGGGACAGAGACCCAGTACTTC. It encodes CASGLTQGTETQYF.